This T cell receptor (beta chain) was identified during a study of Graves' ophthalmopathy and Graves' hyperthyroidism. The authors amplified TCR beta CDR3 regions, and they did so from RNA transcripts for repertoire sequencing. HTBI primers served in a first-round RT-PCR, which a second-round multiplex PCR followed. TCRdb re-derived calls from the multiplex PCR reads in MiXCR, one entry per CDR3 protein. In the table there are approximately 700,000 distinct CDR3 sequences, over 40% of which are singletons. This clonotype was detected ten times or more. This CDR3 contains 13 residues. The germline gives CDR1 SEHNR, CDR2 FQNEAQ (reference sequence). V was trimmed by 2 bases and J by 2 bases, leaving 7 bases between them.

Sequencing used peripheral blood. The sequence was obtained from an adult man with Graves' ophthalmopathy. The J gene is TRBJ2-7, the V gene TRBV7-9; TRBD1 is a possible D gene (6 bases). The chain's CDR3 is CASSLKGAYEQYF. As DNA, the CDR3 is TGTGCCAGCAGCTTAAAGGGGGCCTACGAGCAGTACTTC.